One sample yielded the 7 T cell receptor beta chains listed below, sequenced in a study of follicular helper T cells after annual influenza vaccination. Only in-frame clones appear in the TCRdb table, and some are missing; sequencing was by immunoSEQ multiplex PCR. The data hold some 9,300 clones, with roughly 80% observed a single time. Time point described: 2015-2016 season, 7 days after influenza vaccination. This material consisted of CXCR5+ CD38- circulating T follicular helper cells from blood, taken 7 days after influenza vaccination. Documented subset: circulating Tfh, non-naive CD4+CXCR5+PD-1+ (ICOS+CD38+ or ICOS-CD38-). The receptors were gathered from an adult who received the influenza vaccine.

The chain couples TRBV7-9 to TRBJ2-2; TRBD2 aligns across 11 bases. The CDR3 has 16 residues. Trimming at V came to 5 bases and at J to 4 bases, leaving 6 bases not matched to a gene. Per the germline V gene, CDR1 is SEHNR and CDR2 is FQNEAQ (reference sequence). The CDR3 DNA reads TGTGCCAGCAGCAAAACTAGCGGGGGAACCACCGGGGAGCTGTTTTTT. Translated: CASSKTSGGTTGELFF.

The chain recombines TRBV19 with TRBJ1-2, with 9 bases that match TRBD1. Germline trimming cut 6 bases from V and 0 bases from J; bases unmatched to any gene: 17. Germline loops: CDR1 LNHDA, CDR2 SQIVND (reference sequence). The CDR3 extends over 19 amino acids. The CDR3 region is CASRSPLPGQGRANYGYTF. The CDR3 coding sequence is TGTGCCAGTAGATCCCCCCTACCGGGACAGGGAAGAGCTAACTATGGCTACACCTTC.

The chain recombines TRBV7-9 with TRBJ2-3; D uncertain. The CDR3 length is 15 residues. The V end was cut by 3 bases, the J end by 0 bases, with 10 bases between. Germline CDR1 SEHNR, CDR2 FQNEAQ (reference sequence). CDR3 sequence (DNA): TGTGCCAGCAGCTTCGCCAGCACAAGCACAGATACGCAGTATTTT. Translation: CASSFASTSTDTQYF.

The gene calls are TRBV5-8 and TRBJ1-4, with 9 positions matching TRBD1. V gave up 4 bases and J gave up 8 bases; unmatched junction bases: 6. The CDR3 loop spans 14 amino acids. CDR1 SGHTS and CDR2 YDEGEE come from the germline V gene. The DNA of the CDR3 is TGTGCCAGCAGCCGGGACAGGGAATTGGAAAAACTGTTTTTT. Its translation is CASSRDRELEKLFF. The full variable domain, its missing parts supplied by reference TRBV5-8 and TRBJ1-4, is EAGVTQSPTHLIKTRGQQATLRCSPISGHTSVYWYQQALGLGLQFLLWYDEGEERNRGNFPPRFSGRQFPNYSSELNVNALELEDSALYLCASSRDRELEKLFFGSGTQLSVL.

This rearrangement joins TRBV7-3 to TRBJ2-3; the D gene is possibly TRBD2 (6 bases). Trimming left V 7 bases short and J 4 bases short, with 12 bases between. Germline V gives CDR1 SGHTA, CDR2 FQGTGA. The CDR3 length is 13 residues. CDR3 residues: CASKSPGADTQYF. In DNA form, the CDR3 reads TGTGCCAGCAAATCTCCGGGGGCAGATACGCAGTATTTT.

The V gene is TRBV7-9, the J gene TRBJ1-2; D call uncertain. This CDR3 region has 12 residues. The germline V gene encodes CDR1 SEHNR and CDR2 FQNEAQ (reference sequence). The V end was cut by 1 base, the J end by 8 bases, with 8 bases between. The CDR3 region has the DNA TGTGCCAGCAGCTTAGACCTCCGGGGCTACACCTTC. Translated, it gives CASSLDLRGYTF.

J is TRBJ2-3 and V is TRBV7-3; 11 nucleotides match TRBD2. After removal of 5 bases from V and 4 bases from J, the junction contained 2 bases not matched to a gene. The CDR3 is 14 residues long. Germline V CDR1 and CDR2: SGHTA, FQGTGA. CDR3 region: CASSVSGGADTQYF. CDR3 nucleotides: TGTGCCAGCAGCGTTAGCGGGGGGGCAGATACGCAGTATTTT.